The 16 T cell receptor beta chains below all came from one sample that was sequenced in a study of T cell repertoires in cytomegalovirus infection. One entry per CDR3 protein, called by TCRdb with MiXCR from the reads. The table lists fewer than 350,000 distinct CDR3 sequences, more than 8% of them singletons, with 3.5% to 4.5% in the top ten. Sequencing was done on a sample of PBMCs. Receptors were obtained from a human donor in good health (CMV status not recorded). Some clones in this sample may be carry-over from other donors' samples.

This clonotype was detected only a few times. This rearrangement joins TRBV7-2 to TRBJ1-2; D is unresolved. CDR1 is SGHTA, CDR2 FQGNSA, per germline. The CDR3 extends over 13 amino acids. Trimming left V 1 base short and J 6 bases short, with 9 bases between. CDR3 bases: TGTGCCAGCAGCTTAGACGAGCTCCATGGCTACACCTTC. Its translation is CASSLDELHGYTF.

In this sample, this clonotype turned up many times. The chain joins TRBV10-3 to TRBJ2-1; tentative D call: TRBD2 (7 bases). V gave up 8 bases and J gave up 0 bases, with 11 bases separating them. The CDR3 sequence is 14 residues long. Germline loops: CDR1 ENHRY, CDR2 SYGVKD. The CDR3 DNA reads as TGTGCCATCCGGGGGGCGAGCTCCTACAATGAGCAGTTCTTC. Translated: CAIRGASSYNEQFF.

This clonotype was detected a few times. The CDR3 bases are TGTGCCAGCAGTTTGGGGGAAGCCAGCGAGCAGTACTTC. Its translation is CASSLGEASEQYF. The chain joins TRBV12-3 or TRBV12-4 to TRBJ2-7, with D perhaps matching TRBD1 or TRBD2 (5 bases each). The CDR3 spans 13 residues. V was pared by 3 bases and J by 6 bases, with 12 bases between.

The chain combines TRBV9 with TRBJ1-1, with D maybe TRBD1 (5 bases). Per the germline V gene, CDR1 is SGDLS and CDR2 is YYNGEE. Trimming removed 0 bases at V and 4 bases at J, with 16 bases between. This CDR3 is built from 16 residues. The CDR3, as DNA: TGTGCCAGCAGCGTAGCGGGTGCAGGGCGGAGCACTGAAGCTTTCTTT. It encodes CASSVAGAGRSTEAFF.

The chain uses TRBV10-3 and TRBJ1-1; D is perhaps TRBD1 (6 bases). The CDR3 is 13 amino acids. The germline V gene encodes CDR1 ENHRY and CDR2 SYGVKD. V lost 8 bases and J lost 6, with 16 bases in between. As DNA, the CDR3 is TGTGCCATCTTCCATCCAGGGGACCCTGAAGCTTTCTTT. The encoded protein is CAIFHPGDPEAFF.

This clonotype came up many times. The chain is built from TRBV20-1 and TRBJ1-6; D possibly corresponds to TRBD1 (5 bases). Trimming took off 1 base at V and 11 bases at J, with 9 bases between the two ends. Per the germline V gene, CDR1 is DFQATT and CDR2 is SNEGSKA (reference sequence). This CDR3 is 12 amino acids long. CDR3 residues: CSARVGAAPLHF. CDR3 nucleotides: TGCAGTGCTAGAGTAGGGGCGGCACCCCTCCACTTT.

This clonotype has at least ten counts. The CDR3 is CASSLVGFAYEQYF. CDR3 DNA sequence: TGTGCCAGCAGCTTAGTTGGGTTCGCCTACGAGCAGTACTTC. V and J are TRBV7-9 and TRBJ2-7, with D uncertain. Germline assignment: CDR1 SEHNR and CDR2 FQNEAQ (reference sequence). The CDR3 has 14 amino acids. V lost 1 base, J lost 2 bases, and 9 bases lay in between.

This clonotype was observed a few times. CDR3 in amino acids: CASSPLGQGGANTEAFF. The DNA for the CDR3 is TGTGCCAGCAGCCCGCTGGGCCAGGGGGGTGCGAACACTGAAGCTTTCTTT. V is TRBV5-6 and J is TRBJ1-1; 7 nucleotides align to TRBD1. This CDR3 contains 17 residues. Germline CDR1 is SGHDT and CDR2 is YYEEEE. V was pared by 4 bases and J by 1 base, with 13 bases of the junction left unmatched.

This clonotype was counted ten times or more. The V call is TRBV7-8, the J call TRBJ2-5, with 13 nucleotides matching TRBD2. Germline V gene sequence: CDR1 SGHVS, CDR2 FQNEAQ. Trimming cost V 5 bases and J 4 bases; bases outside gene matches: 4. This CDR3 comprises 15 residues. The CDR3 loop is CASSPRTSGRETQYF. The DNA of the CDR3 is TGTGCCAGCAGCCCCCGGACTAGCGGGAGAGAGACCCAGTACTTC.

V usage is TRBV7-9 and J usage is TRBJ2-1; 7 bases map to TRBD1. In germline, CDR1 is SEHNR, CDR2 FQNEAQ (reference sequence). Germline trimming cut 5 bases from V and 9 bases from J; bases unmatched to any gene: 4. The CDR3 runs 12 residues. DNA for the CDR3: TGTGCCAGCAGCAACAGGGGTTTTGAGCAGTTCTTC. The encoded protein is CASSNRGFEQFF.

This clonotype was counted between two and nine times. CDR3 amino acids: CASTPGLAASYEQYF. In DNA, the CDR3 is TGTGCCAGCACCCCGGGACTAGCGGCGTCCTACGAGCAGTACTTC. The chain employs TRBV12-3 or TRBV12-4 and TRBJ2-7; TRBD2 agrees at 11 bases. V was clipped by 7 bases and J by 1 base; unmatched bases: 6. CDR3 length equals 15 residues.

This chain uses TRBV5-1 with TRBJ2-1; TRBD2 aligns across 9 bases. Losses at the gene ends were 4 bases for V and 5 bases for J; bases not matched to a gene: 10. The CDR3 sequence is 16 residues long. Germline assignment: CDR1 SGHRS and CDR2 YFSETQ. CDR3 sequence: CASSPPRLADNNEQFF. DNA of the CDR3: TGCGCCAGCAGCCCCCCCCGACTAGCGGATAACAATGAGCAGTTCTTC.

Details on this clonotype: This sequence may be a read error, since a much larger clone differs from it by one base. The rearrangement links TRBV20-1 to TRBJ1-1, with D maybe TRBD1 (5 bases). The CDR3 is made up of 19 amino acids. Germline loops: CDR1 DFQATT, CDR2 SNEGSKA (reference sequence). For the CDR3, the DNA is TGCAGTGCTAGAGATCTCCTAGTCGGCAGGGACGGGATGAACACTGAAGCTTCCTTT. This codes for CSARDLLVGRDGMNTEASF.

Here the CDR3 reads CASTDSTRNEQFF. The DNA of the CDR3 is TGTGCCAGCACGGACTCGACCCGAAATGAGCAGTTCTTC. The rearrangement joins TRBV7-8 to TRBJ2-1, with D perhaps matching TRBD2 (5 bases). Germline values: CDR1 SGHVS, CDR2 FQNEAQ. The CDR3 contains 13 residues. Trimming cost V 7 bases and J 7 bases, with 14 bases left between them.

This clonotype has ten or more counts. V and J are TRBV28 and TRBJ2-3; D is possibly TRBD1 or TRBD2 (6 bases each). V was cut by 6 bases and J by 2 bases, with 15 bases left in between. CDR3 length: 15 residues. From germline, CDR1 is MDHEN and CDR2 SYDVKM. CDR3 region: CASRGGGGNTDTQYF. CDR3 DNA: TGTGCCAGCAGAGGAGGGGGAGGCAACACAGATACGCAGTATTTT.

This clonotype appeared a few times. The chain recombines TRBV9 with TRBJ2-1; D is uncertain. The V gene lost 4 bases and the J gene lost 0 bases, with 11 bases spanning the gap. The CDR3 contains 15 residues. Germline-derived CDR1 and CDR2 are SGDLS and YYNGEE. In nucleotides, the CDR3 is TGTGCCAGCAGCCCATTGATGGGCTCCTACAATGAGCAGTTCTTC. Residues: CASSPLMGSYNEQFF.